The clone carrying this TCR beta chain is medium-sized (0.01 to 0.1%). None of the patients had undergone any treatment ahead of thyroid surgery. V was shortened by 1 base and J by 8 bases, with 11 bases between the two germline ends. The CDR3 is 13 amino acids. Germline V gives CDR1 MNHEY, CDR2 SVGAGI. This specimen comes from a study of metastatic and nonmetastatic thyroid tumors. Across the whole study: Repertoire comparison spanned blood and tumor or nodule tissue of malignant and benign thyroid patients.

TCRdb recomputed clones from the PCR reads via MiXCR. The sample holds about 33,000 clones, over 15% seen once. V usage is TRBV6-5 and J usage is TRBJ1-2; TRBD1 is a possible D gene (5 bases). Material: blood. The clonotype comes from a male donor with papillary thyroid cancer or a benign thyroid nodule (not recorded which). Some clones in this sample may be carry-over from other donors' samples. The CDR3 nucleotides are TGTGCCAGCAGTTACTTTACAGGCGGAGGCTACACCTTC. Protein sequence: CASSYFTGGGYTF.